This is a list of T cell receptor beta chains from one sample in a study of identical twins. Each CDR3 protein is one row after TCRdb ran MiXCR on the 5' RACE reads. Here the sample spans about 900,000 distinct CDR3 sequences, 12% being singletons. These data are also associated with another study on yellow fever vaccine responses in identical twins.

The specimen was PBMCs. These receptors were taken from a woman aged 18-35 years in good health. Each CDR3 is given with its conserved first and last residue. D genes are given only for firm matches. Clone size appears in some rows only: once, few, many, or a class for an expanded clone.

d_call: NA
j_call: TRBJ1-1
v_call: TRBV6-6
clone_size: NA
cdr3_aa: CASSRQAEAFF
cdr3_nt: TGTGCCAGCAGTCGACAGGCTGAAGCTTTCTTT

d_call: NA
j_call: TRBJ2-1
v_call: TRBV20-1
clone_size: NA
cdr3_aa: CSARASGVKQFF
cdr3_nt: TGCAGTGCTAGAGCCTCGGGGGTAAAGCAGTTCTTC

d_call: NA
j_call: TRBJ2-3
v_call: TRBV2
clone_size: NA
cdr3_aa: CASSTLIRTPPGTDTQYF
cdr3_nt: TGTGCCAGCAGTACCCTCATACGTACTCCGCCGGGCACAGATACGCAGTATTTT

d_call: TRBD1
j_call: TRBJ2-1
v_call: TRBV27
clone_size: few
cdr3_aa: CASNQTGQGNNEQFF
cdr3_nt: TGTGCCAGCAACCAAACGGGACAGGGTAACAATGAGCAGTTCTTC

d_call: NA
j_call: TRBJ2-7
v_call: TRBV20-1
clone_size: few
cdr3_aa: CSARDPSLDSYEQYF
cdr3_nt: TGCAGTGCTAGAGATCCATCGTTAGATTCCTACGAGCAGTACTTC

d_call: NA
j_call: TRBJ2-1
v_call: TRBV3-2
clone_size: many
cdr3_aa: CASTLGAHSYNEQFF
cdr3_nt: TGTGCCAGCACCCTGGGCGCTCACTCCTACAATGAGCAGTTCTTC

d_call: NA
j_call: TRBJ2-2
v_call: TRBV19
clone_size: NA
cdr3_aa: CASSTPFTAGLFF
cdr3_nt: TGTGCCAGTAGTACTCCTTTTACCGCGGGGCTGTTTTTT

d_call: NA
j_call: TRBJ1-5
v_call: TRBV15
clone_size: NA
cdr3_aa: CATSYGGQVGQPQHF
cdr3_nt: TGTGCCACCAGCTACGGTGGCCAGGTCGGACAGCCCCAGCATTTT

d_call: NA
j_call: TRBJ1-1
v_call: TRBV7-9
clone_size: few
cdr3_aa: CAPGAASMNTEAFF
cdr3_nt: TGTGCCCCGGGGGCGGCCTCTATGAACACTGAAGCTTTCTTT

d_call: TRBD2
j_call: TRBJ2-3
v_call: TRBV4-2
clone_size: NA
cdr3_aa: CASSQGTSGGSWDTQYF
cdr3_nt: TGTGCCAGCAGCCAAGGGACTAGCGGGGGGTCCTGGGATACGCAGTATTTT

d_call: NA
j_call: TRBJ2-7
v_call: TRBV12-3/TRBV12-4
clone_size: NA
cdr3_aa: CACSWQDGGSYEQYF
cdr3_nt: TGTGCCTGCAGTTGGCAGGACGGAGGATCCTACGAGCAGTACTTC

d_call: TRBD2
j_call: TRBJ2-3
v_call: TRBV12-3/TRBV12-4
clone_size: few
cdr3_aa: CASSGGGASGRAEYF
cdr3_nt: TGTGCCAGCAGTGGGGGCGGGGCTAGCGGGAGGGCCGAGTATTTT

d_call: TRBD1
j_call: TRBJ1-6
v_call: TRBV3-1
clone_size: NA
cdr3_aa: CASSQDPWTGVRSLHF
cdr3_nt: TGTGCCAGCAGCCAAGACCCTTGGACAGGGGTTCGTTCCCTCCACTTT

d_call: NA
j_call: TRBJ2-1
v_call: TRBV20-1
clone_size: few
cdr3_aa: CSARDLDEQFF
cdr3_nt: TGCAGTGCTAGAGATCTGGATGAGCAGTTCTTC

d_call: TRBD1
j_call: TRBJ2-7
v_call: TRBV11-2
clone_size: few
cdr3_aa: CASSLLRTGTYEQYF
cdr3_nt: TGTGCCAGCAGCTTACTTCGGACAGGGACCTACGAGCAGTACTTC

d_call: NA
j_call: TRBJ2-1
v_call: TRBV4-1
clone_size: many
cdr3_aa: CASSQVTSGWTYNEQFF
cdr3_nt: TGCGCCAGCAGCCAAGTCACAAGCGGGTGGACCTACAATGAGCAGTTCTTC

d_call: NA
j_call: TRBJ2-1
v_call: TRBV11-1
clone_size: NA
cdr3_aa: CASSLGLDGGEQFF
cdr3_nt: TGTGCCAGCAGCTTAGGGCTAGATGGGGGTGAGCAGTTCTTC

d_call: NA
j_call: TRBJ1-4
v_call: TRBV20-1
clone_size: many
cdr3_aa: CSARDVQGGEKLFF
cdr3_nt: TGCAGTGCTAGAGATGTACAGGGAGGTGAAAAACTGTTTTTT

d_call: TRBD2
j_call: TRBJ2-1
v_call: TRBV6-1
clone_size: NA
cdr3_aa: CASTDRPTSGRNEQFF
cdr3_nt: TGTGCCAGCACCGACCGCCCGACTAGCGGAAGAAATGAGCAGTTCTTC

d_call: TRBD1
j_call: TRBJ1-3
v_call: TRBV9
clone_size: NA
cdr3_aa: CASSVYDRGPGNTIYF
cdr3_nt: TGTGCCAGCAGCGTATACGACAGGGGGCCTGGAAACACCATATATTTT

d_call: NA
j_call: TRBJ1-2
v_call: TRBV12-3/TRBV12-4
clone_size: NA
cdr3_aa: CASSWGGDGYGYTF
cdr3_nt: TGTGCCAGCAGTTGGGGAGGGGATGGATATGGCTACACCTTC

d_call: TRBD1
j_call: TRBJ2-1
v_call: TRBV7-8
clone_size: many
cdr3_aa: CASSFGQGHSYNEQFF
cdr3_nt: TGTGCCAGCAGCTTCGGACAGGGGCACTCCTACAATGAGCAGTTCTTC

d_call: NA
j_call: TRBJ2-1
v_call: TRBV29-1
clone_size: NA
cdr3_aa: CSVGIGQEQFF
cdr3_nt: TGCAGCGTTGGGATCGGTCAGGAGCAGTTCTTC

d_call: TRBD1
j_call: TRBJ2-3
v_call: TRBV5-5
clone_size: NA
cdr3_aa: CASSSTRDRISSDTQYF
cdr3_nt: TGTGCCAGCAGCTCCACTCGGGACAGGATTTCGTCAGATACGCAGTATTTT

d_call: NA
j_call: TRBJ2-3
v_call: TRBV5-4
clone_size: few
cdr3_aa: CASSPPRYVSSTDTQYF
cdr3_nt: TGTGCCAGCAGCCCGCCCCGATACGTCTCTAGCACAGATACGCAGTATTTT

d_call: TRBD1
j_call: TRBJ1-6
v_call: TRBV12-3/TRBV12-4
clone_size: few
cdr3_aa: CASSFHRGNSPLHF
cdr3_nt: TGTGCCAGCAGTTTCCACAGGGGGAATTCACCCCTCCACTTT

d_call: NA
j_call: TRBJ1-2
v_call: TRBV7-9
clone_size: NA
cdr3_aa: CASSLDFEGLLNYGYTF
cdr3_nt: TGTGCCAGCAGCTTAGATTTTGAGGGGCTTTTGAACTATGGCTACACCTTC

d_call: TRBD2
j_call: TRBJ2-2
v_call: TRBV4-1
clone_size: few
cdr3_aa: CASSQEAGGTGELFF
cdr3_nt: TGCGCCAGCAGCCAAGAGGCGGGGGGCACCGGGGAGCTGTTTTTT

d_call: NA
j_call: TRBJ1-2
v_call: TRBV12-3/TRBV12-4
clone_size: NA
cdr3_aa: CASSLRQADGYTF
cdr3_nt: TGTGCCAGCAGTTTGCGGCAGGCCGATGGCTACACCTTC

d_call: TRBD2
j_call: TRBJ2-3
v_call: TRBV20-1
clone_size: NA
cdr3_aa: CSASKAGVMTDTQYF
cdr3_nt: TGCAGTGCTAGTAAGGCGGGGGTGATGACAGATACGCAGTATTTT

d_call: TRBD2
j_call: TRBJ2-7
v_call: TRBV29-1
clone_size: many
cdr3_aa: CSVEKAGGPTYEQYF
cdr3_nt: TGCAGCGTTGAAAAAGCGGGAGGACCCACCTACGAGCAGTACTTC

d_call: NA
j_call: TRBJ2-2
v_call: TRBV4-1
clone_size: few
cdr3_aa: CASSQDQGWFRELFF
cdr3_nt: TGCGCCAGCAGCCAGGACCAGGGGTGGTTCCGGGAGCTGTTTTTT

d_call: TRBD1
j_call: TRBJ1-1
v_call: TRBV5-1
clone_size: NA
cdr3_aa: CASSETPGTVSNTEAFF
cdr3_nt: TGCGCCAGCAGTGAAACTCCCGGGACAGTCTCGAACACTGAAGCTTTCTTT

d_call: NA
j_call: TRBJ1-5
v_call: TRBV5-5
clone_size: NA
cdr3_aa: CASSIEPGTSNQPQHF
cdr3_nt: TGTGCCAGCAGCATCGAACCCGGGACAAGCAATCAGCCCCAGCATTTT

d_call: TRBD2
j_call: TRBJ2-2
v_call: TRBV24-1
clone_size: NA
cdr3_aa: CATSGASGANTGELFF
cdr3_nt: TGTGCCACCAGTGGTGCTAGCGGGGCAAACACCGGGGAGCTGTTTTTT

d_call: TRBD1
j_call: TRBJ2-2
v_call: TRBV5-6
clone_size: few
cdr3_aa: CASSLSFATGGYGGELFF
cdr3_nt: TGTGCCAGCAGCTTGAGTTTCGCGACAGGGGGCTACGGCGGGGAGCTGTTTTTT

d_call: NA
j_call: TRBJ1-1
v_call: TRBV4-1
clone_size: many
cdr3_aa: CASSQEARVNTEAFF
cdr3_nt: TGCGCCAGCAGCCAAGAGGCTCGGGTGAACACTGAAGCTTTCTTT

d_call: TRBD1
j_call: TRBJ1-6
v_call: TRBV5-6
clone_size: few
cdr3_aa: CASSAGTGESSPLHF
cdr3_nt: TGTGCCAGCAGCGCGGGGACAGGGGAGAGTTCACCCCTCCACTTT

d_call: TRBD2
j_call: TRBJ2-2
v_call: TRBV28
clone_size: NA
cdr3_aa: CASSLGTSGSTGELFF
cdr3_nt: TGTGCCAGCAGTTTAGGGACTAGCGGGAGTACCGGGGAGCTGTTTTTT

d_call: TRBD2
j_call: TRBJ2-1
v_call: TRBV24-1
clone_size: few
cdr3_aa: CATSEAGAKFNEQFF
cdr3_nt: TGTGCCACCAGTGAAGCGGGAGCTAAATTTAATGAGCAGTTCTTC

d_call: NA
j_call: TRBJ1-2
v_call: TRBV20-1
clone_size: NA
cdr3_aa: CSAGVRGYTF
cdr3_nt: TGCAGTGCAGGTGTTCGCGGCTACACCTTC

d_call: NA
j_call: TRBJ2-5
v_call: TRBV5-1
clone_size: NA
cdr3_aa: CASSLELETQYF
cdr3_nt: TGCGCCAGCAGCTTGGAACTGGAGACCCAGTACTTC

d_call: TRBD2
j_call: TRBJ2-1
v_call: TRBV9
clone_size: few
cdr3_aa: CASRINRTSGRYMSDEQFF
cdr3_nt: TGTGCCAGCAGAATAAATCGGACTAGCGGGAGGTATATGAGCGATGAGCAGTTCTTC

d_call: TRBD1
j_call: TRBJ2-1
v_call: TRBV29-1
clone_size: many
cdr3_aa: CSGSGGDSYNEQFF
cdr3_nt: TGCAGCGGGTCAGGGGGTGACTCCTACAATGAGCAGTTCTTC

d_call: TRBD2
j_call: TRBJ2-1
v_call: TRBV20-1
clone_size: NA
cdr3_aa: CSASSTGLAGERHLDEQFF
cdr3_nt: TGCAGTGCTAGCTCGACGGGACTAGCGGGAGAGCGGCACTTGGATGAGCAGTTCTTC

d_call: NA
j_call: TRBJ2-5
v_call: TRBV10-3
clone_size: few
cdr3_aa: CAISELQETQYF
cdr3_nt: TGTGCCATCAGTGAGCTCCAAGAGACCCAGTACTTC

d_call: TRBD1
j_call: TRBJ1-5
v_call: TRBV4-1
clone_size: NA
cdr3_aa: CASSQDQGAPGNQPQHF
cdr3_nt: TGCGCCAGCAGCCAAGATCAGGGGGCGCCGGGCAATCAGCCCCAGCATTTT

d_call: TRBD2
j_call: TRBJ2-1
v_call: TRBV2
clone_size: NA
cdr3_aa: CASTGLAPNEQFF
cdr3_nt: TGTGCCAGCACTGGACTAGCGCCTAATGAGCAGTTCTTC

d_call: TRBD2
j_call: TRBJ2-1
v_call: TRBV20-1
clone_size: few
cdr3_aa: CSARDSGATYNEQFF
cdr3_nt: TGCAGTGCTAGAGATAGCGGGGCTACCTACAATGAGCAGTTCTTC

d_call: NA
j_call: TRBJ2-5
v_call: TRBV4-1
clone_size: NA
cdr3_aa: CASSQDVDPMRETQYF
cdr3_nt: TGCGCCAGCAGCCAAGATGTGGACCCGATGCGGGAGACCCAGTACTTC

d_call: TRBD1
j_call: TRBJ1-2
v_call: TRBV5-1
clone_size: NA
cdr3_aa: CASSLGGTGDGYTF
cdr3_nt: TGCGCCAGCAGCTTGGGCGGAACAGGGGATGGCTACACCTTC

d_call: NA
j_call: TRBJ2-1
v_call: TRBV11-2
clone_size: few
cdr3_aa: CASSFTRNEQFF
cdr3_nt: TGTGCCAGCAGCTTTACAAGGAATGAGCAGTTCTTC

d_call: NA
j_call: TRBJ1-4
v_call: TRBV27
clone_size: few
cdr3_aa: CASSSGAAGSEKLFF
cdr3_nt: TGTGCCAGCAGTTCAGGGGCCGCGGGTAGTGAAAAACTGTTTTTT

d_call: TRBD1
j_call: TRBJ2-3
v_call: TRBV7-9
clone_size: few
cdr3_aa: CASSRDRGITDTQYF
cdr3_nt: TGTGCCAGCAGCCGGGACAGGGGCATTACAGATACGCAGTATTTT

d_call: TRBD2
j_call: TRBJ2-3
v_call: TRBV28
clone_size: NA
cdr3_aa: CASSLFALAGGLTDTQYF
cdr3_nt: TGTGCCAGCAGTTTATTTGCCCTAGCGGGAGGCCTCACAGATACGCAGTATTTT

d_call: TRBD1
j_call: TRBJ1-1
v_call: TRBV5-1
clone_size: NA
cdr3_aa: CASSMGQGNTEAFF
cdr3_nt: TGCGCCAGCAGCATGGGACAGGGGAACACTGAAGCTTTCTTT

d_call: NA
j_call: TRBJ2-4
v_call: TRBV2
clone_size: NA
cdr3_aa: CASSEGWAKNIQYF
cdr3_nt: TGTGCCAGCAGTGAGGGGTGGGCCAAAAACATTCAGTACTTC

d_call: TRBD1
j_call: TRBJ1-1
v_call: TRBV20-1
clone_size: few
cdr3_aa: CRNSGTANTEAFF
cdr3_nt: TGCAGGAACTCCGGGACAGCGAACACTGAAGCTTTCTTT

d_call: NA
j_call: TRBJ1-2
v_call: TRBV6-6
clone_size: NA
cdr3_aa: CASGAASYGYTF
cdr3_nt: TGTGCCAGCGGAGCAGCATCCTATGGCTACACCTTC

d_call: NA
j_call: TRBJ1-4
v_call: TRBV7-7
clone_size: NA
cdr3_aa: CASSPSWGRDEKLFF
cdr3_nt: TGTGCCAGCAGCCCTAGTTGGGGGCGCGATGAAAAACTGTTTTTT